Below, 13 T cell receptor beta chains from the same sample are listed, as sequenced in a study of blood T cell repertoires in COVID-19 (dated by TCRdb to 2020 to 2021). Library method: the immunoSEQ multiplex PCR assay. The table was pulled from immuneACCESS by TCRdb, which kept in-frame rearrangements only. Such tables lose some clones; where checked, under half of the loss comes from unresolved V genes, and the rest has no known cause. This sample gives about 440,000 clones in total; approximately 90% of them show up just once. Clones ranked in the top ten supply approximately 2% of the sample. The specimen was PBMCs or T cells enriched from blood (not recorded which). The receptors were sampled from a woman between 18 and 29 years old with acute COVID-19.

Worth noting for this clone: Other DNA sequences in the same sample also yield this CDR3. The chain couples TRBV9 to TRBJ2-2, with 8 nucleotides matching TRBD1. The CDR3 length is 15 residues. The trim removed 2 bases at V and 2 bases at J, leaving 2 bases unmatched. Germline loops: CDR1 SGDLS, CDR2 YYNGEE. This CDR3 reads CASSVGTGNTGELFF. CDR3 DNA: TGTGCCAGCAGCGTCGGGACAGGTAACACCGGGGAGCTGTTTTTT.

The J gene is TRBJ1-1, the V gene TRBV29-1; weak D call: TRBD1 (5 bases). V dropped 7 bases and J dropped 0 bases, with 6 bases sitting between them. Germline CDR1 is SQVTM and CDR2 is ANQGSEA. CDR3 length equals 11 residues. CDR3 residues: CSATVNTEAFF. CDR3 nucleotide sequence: TGCAGCGCGACAGTGAACACTGAAGCTTTCTTT. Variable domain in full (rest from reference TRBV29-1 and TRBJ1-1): SAVISQKPSRDICQRGTSLTIQCQVDSQVTMMFWYRQQPGQSLTLIATANQGSEATYESGFVIDKFPISRPNLTFSTLTVSNMSPEDSSIYLCSATVNTEAFFGQGTRLTVV.

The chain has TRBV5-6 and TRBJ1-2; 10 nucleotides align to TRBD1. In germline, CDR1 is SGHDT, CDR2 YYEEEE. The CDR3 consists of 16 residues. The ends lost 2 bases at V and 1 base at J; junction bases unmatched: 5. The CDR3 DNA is TGTGCCAGCAGCTTTCGGGACAGGGGTATTAACTATGGCTACACCTTC. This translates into CASSFRDRGINYGYTF.

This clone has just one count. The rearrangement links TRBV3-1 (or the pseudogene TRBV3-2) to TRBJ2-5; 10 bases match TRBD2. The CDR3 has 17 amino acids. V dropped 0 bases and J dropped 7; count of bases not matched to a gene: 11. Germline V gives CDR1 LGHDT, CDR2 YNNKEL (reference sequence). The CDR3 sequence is CASSQDGSGRASVTQYF. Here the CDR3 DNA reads TGTGCCAGCAGCCAAGATGGGAGCGGGAGGGCCTCCGTGACCCAGTACTTC.

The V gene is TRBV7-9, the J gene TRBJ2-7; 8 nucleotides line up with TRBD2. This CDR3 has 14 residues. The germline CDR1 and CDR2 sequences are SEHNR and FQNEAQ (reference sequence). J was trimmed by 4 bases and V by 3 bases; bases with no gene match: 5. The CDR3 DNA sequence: TGTGCCAGCAGCTTCAGCCCGGGAGGGTACGAGCAGTACTTC. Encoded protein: CASSFSPGGYEQYF.

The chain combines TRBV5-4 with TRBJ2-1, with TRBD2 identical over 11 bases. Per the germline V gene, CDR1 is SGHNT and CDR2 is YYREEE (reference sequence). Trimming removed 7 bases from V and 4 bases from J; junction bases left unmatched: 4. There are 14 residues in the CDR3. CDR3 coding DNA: TGTGCCAGCCAATTAGCGGGAGGGTACAATGAGCAGTTCTTC. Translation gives CASQLAGGYNEQFF. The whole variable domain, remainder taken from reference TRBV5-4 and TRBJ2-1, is ETGVTQSPTHLIKTRGQQVTLRCSSQSGHNTVSWYQQALGQGPQFIFQYYREEENGRGNFPPRFSGLQFPNYSSELNVNALELDDSALYLCASQLAGGYNEQFFGPGTRLTVL.

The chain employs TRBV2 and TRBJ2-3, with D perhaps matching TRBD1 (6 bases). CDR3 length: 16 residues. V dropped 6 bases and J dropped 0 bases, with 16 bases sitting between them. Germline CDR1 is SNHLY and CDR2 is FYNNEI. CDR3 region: CASRSHGTPSTDTQYF. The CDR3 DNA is TGTGCCAGCAGAAGCCACGGGACACCGAGCACAGATACGCAGTATTTT.

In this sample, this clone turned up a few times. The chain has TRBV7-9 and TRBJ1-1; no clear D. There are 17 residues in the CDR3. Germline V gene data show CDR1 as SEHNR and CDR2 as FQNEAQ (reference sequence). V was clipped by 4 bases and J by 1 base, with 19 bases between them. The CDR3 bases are TGTGCCAGCAGCTACCTCCATGGAGGACTAGGGAACACTGAAGCTTTCTTT. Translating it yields CASSYLHGGLGNTEAFF.

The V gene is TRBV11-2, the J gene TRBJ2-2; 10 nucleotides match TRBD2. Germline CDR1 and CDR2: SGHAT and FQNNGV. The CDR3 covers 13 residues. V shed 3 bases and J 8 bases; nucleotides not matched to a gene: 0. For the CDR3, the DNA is TGTGCCAGCAGCTTTAGCGGGAGGGGGGAGCTGTTTTTT. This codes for CASSFSGRGELFF. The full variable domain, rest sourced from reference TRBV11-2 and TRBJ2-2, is EAGVAQSPRYKIIEKRQSVAFWCNPISGHATLYWYQQILGQGPKLLIQFQNNGVVDDSQLPKDRFSAERLKGVDSTLKIQPAKLEDSAVYLCASSFSGRGELFFGEGSRLTVL.

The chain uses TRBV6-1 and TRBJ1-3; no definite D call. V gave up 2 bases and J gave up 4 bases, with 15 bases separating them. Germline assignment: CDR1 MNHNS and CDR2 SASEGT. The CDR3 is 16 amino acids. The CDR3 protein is CASSESSGVGGNTIYF. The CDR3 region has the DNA TGTGCCAGCAGTGAATCATCAGGTGTTGGGGGAAACACCATATATTTT.

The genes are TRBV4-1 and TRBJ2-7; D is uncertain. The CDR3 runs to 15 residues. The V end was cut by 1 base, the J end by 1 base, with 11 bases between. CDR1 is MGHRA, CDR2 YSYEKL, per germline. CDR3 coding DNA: TGCGCCAGCAGCCAAGGAACTCAGGTTTCCTACGAGCAGTACTTC. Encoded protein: CASSQGTQVSYEQYF.

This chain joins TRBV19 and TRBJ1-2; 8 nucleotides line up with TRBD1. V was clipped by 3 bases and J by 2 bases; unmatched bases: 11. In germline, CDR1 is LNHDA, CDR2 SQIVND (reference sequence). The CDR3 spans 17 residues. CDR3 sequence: CASSILGQGHFNYGYTF. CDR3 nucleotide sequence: TGTGCCAGTAGTATTTTAGGACAGGGCCATTTCAACTATGGCTACACCTTC.

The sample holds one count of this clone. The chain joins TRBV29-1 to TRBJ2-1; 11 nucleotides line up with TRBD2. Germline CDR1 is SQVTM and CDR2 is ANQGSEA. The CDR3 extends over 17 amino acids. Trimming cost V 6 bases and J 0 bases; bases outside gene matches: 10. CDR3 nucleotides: TGCAGCGTCAGCGGTCCTAGCGGGAGGACCTCCTACAATGAGCAGTTCTTC. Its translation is CSVSGPSGRTSYNEQFF.